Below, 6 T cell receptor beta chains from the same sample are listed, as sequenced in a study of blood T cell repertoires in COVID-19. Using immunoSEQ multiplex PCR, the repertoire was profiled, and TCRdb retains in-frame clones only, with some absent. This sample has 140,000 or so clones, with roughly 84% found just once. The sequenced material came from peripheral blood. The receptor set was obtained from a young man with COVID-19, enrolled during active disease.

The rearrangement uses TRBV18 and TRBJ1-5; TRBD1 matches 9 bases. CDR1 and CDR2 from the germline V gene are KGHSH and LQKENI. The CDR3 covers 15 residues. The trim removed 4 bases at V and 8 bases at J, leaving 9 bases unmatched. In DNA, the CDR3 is TGTGCCAGCTCACTTAACAGGGGGCCCACGGAGCCCCAGCATTTT. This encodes CASSLNRGPTEPQHF. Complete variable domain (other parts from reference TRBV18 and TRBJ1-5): NAGVMQNPRHLVRRRGQEARLRCSPMKGHSHVYWYRQLPEEGLKFMVYLQKENIIDESGMPKERFSAEFPKEGPSILRIQQVVRGDSAAYFCASSLNRGPTEPQHFGDGTRLSIL.

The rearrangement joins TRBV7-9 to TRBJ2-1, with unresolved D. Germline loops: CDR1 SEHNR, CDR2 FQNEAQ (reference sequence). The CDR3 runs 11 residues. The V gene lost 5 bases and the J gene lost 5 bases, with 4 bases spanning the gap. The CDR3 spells CASSRDNEQFF. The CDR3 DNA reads TGTGCCAGCAGCAGAGACAATGAGCAGTTCTTC.

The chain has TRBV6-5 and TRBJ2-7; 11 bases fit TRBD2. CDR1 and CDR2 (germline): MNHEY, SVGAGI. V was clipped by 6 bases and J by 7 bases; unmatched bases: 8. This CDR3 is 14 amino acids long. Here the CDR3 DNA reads TGTGCCAGCAGCCCGACTAGCGGGGCCCGGGAGCAGTACTTC. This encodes CASSPTSGAREQYF.

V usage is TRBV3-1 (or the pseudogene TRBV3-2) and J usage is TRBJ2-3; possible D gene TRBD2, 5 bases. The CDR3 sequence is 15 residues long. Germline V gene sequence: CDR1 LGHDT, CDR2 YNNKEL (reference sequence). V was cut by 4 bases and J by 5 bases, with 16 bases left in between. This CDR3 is CASSPSPGSGDTQYF. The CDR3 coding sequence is TGTGCCAGCAGCCCTTCCCCCGGAAGCGGAGATACGCAGTATTTT.

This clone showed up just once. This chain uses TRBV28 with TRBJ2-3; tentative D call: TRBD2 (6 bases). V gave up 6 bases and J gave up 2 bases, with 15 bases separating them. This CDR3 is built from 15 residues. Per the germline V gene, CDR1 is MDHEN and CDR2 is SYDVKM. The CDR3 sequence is CASSWGTGTTDTQYF. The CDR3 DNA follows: TGTGCCAGCAGCTGGGGGACTGGAACCACAGATACGCAGTATTTT.

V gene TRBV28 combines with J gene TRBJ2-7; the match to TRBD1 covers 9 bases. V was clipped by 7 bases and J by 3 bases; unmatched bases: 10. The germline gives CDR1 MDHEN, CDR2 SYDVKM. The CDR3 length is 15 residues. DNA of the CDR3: TGTGCCAGCAACCCGACAGGGGGAGCAATCTACGAGCAGTACTTC. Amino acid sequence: CASNPTGGAIYEQYF.